This TCR beta chain was sequenced during a study of identical twins. Using its own MiXCR run on the 5' RACE reads, TCRdb lists one record per CDR3 protein. The sample shows roughly 700,000 distinct CDR3 sequences, 8.5% to 9.5% of them seen only once. The germline V gene encodes CDR1 SGHVS and CDR2 FNYEAQ. Trimming left V 0 bases short and J 3 bases short, with 15 bases between. The CDR3 totals 16 residues. This clonotype was detected ten times or more. This sample was shared with a second study, whose subject was yellow fever vaccine responses in identical twins.

The source material was PBMCs. The V and J genes are TRBV7-6 and TRBJ2-7; no clear D gene. This TCR was recovered from a woman under 30 in good health. CDR3 DNA sequence: TGTGCCAGCAGCTTAGCGGGTCCAGGTCCCAACTACGAGCAGTACTTC. Residues: CASSLAGPGPNYEQYF.